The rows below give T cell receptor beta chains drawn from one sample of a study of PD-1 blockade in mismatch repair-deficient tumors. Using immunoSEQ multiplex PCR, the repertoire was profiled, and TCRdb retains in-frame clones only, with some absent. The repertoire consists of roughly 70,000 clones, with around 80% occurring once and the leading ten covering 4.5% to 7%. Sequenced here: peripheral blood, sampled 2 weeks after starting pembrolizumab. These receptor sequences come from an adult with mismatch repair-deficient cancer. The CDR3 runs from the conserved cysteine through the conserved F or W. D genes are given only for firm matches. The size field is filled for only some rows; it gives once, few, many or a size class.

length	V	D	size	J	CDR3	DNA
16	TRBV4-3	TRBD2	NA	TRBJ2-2	CASSPQLAANTGELFF	TGCGCCAGCAGCCCGCAACTAGCGGCGAACACCGGGGAGCTGTTTTTT
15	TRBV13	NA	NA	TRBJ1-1	CASREESGISTEAFF	TGTGCCAGCAGAGAAGAATCCGGAATTTCAACTGAAGCTTTCTTT
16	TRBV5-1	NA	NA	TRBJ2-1	CASSLWGAGEGNEQFF	TGCGCCAGCAGCTTGTGGGGCGCGGGCGAAGGAAATGAGCAGTTCTTC
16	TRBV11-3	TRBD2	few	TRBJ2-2	CASSPLAGGTTGELFF	TGTGCCAGCAGCCCCCTAGCGGGAGGGACCACCGGGGAGCTGTTTTTT
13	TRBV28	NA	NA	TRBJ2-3	CASRSPFTDTQYF	TGTGCCAGCAGGAGCCCATTCACAGATACGCAGTATTTT
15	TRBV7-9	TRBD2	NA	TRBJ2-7	CASSLGTSGSGEQYF	TGTGCCAGCAGCTTAGGGACTAGCGGGAGCGGCGAGCAGTACTTC
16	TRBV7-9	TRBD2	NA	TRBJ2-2	CASILREPNDTGELFF	TGTGCCAGCATCTTGCGGGAGCCTAATGACACCGGGGAGCTGTTTTTT
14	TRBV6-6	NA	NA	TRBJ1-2	CASSYSPTNYGYTF	TGTGCCAGCAGTTACTCGCCAACTAACTATGGCTACACCTTC
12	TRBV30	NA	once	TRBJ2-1	CAWSSTEDEQFF	TGTGCCTGGAGTAGCACTGAGGATGAGCAGTTCTTC
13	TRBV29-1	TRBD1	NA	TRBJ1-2	CSVTGTANYGYTF	TGCAGCGTTACCGGGACAGCTAACTATGGCTACACCTTC
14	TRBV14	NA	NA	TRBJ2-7	CASSQQADSYEQYF	TGTGCCAGCAGCCAACAAGCGGACTCCTACGAGCAGTACTTC
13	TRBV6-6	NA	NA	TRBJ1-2	CASSYGRDYGYTF	TGTGCCAGCAGTTACGGGCGTGACTATGGCTACACCTTC
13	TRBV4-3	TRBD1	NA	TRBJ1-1	CASSQDQGAGAFF	TGCGCCAGCAGCCAAGACCAGGGGGCCGGAGCTTTCTTT
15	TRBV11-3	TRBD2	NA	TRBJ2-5	CASSPQVGGRETQYF	TGTGCCAGCAGCCCTCAGGTGGGGGGGAGGGAGACCCAGTACTTC
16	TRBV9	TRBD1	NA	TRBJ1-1	CASSPRDRAVNTEAFF	TGTGCCAGCAGCCCTCGGGACAGGGCCGTGAACACTGAAGCTTTCTTT
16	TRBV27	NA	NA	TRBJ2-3	CASSSTGTRSTDTQYF	TGTGCCAGCAGTTCTACCGGGACAAGGAGCACAGATACGCAGTATTTT
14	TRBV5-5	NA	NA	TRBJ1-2	CASSWDTSNYGYTF	TGTGCCAGCAGCTGGGACACTTCTAACTATGGCTACACCTTC
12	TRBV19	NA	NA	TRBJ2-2	CANPSPTGELFF	TGTGCCAACCCTAGCCCAACCGGGGAGCTGTTTTTT
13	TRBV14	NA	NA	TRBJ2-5	CASSQGNVETQYF	TGTGCCAGCAGCCAAGGCAACGTAGAGACCCAGTACTTC
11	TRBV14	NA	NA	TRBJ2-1	CASSQGSEQFF	TGTGCCAGCAGCCAAGGGAGTGAGCAGTTCTTC
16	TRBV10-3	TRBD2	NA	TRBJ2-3	CAISAGTSGRTDTQYF	TGTGCCATCAGCGCCGGGACTAGCGGGAGAACAGATACGCAGTATTTT
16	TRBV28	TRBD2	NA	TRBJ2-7	CASSQLTSGIGNEQYF	TGTGCCAGCAGTCAATTGACTAGCGGGATAGGGAATGAGCAGTACTTC
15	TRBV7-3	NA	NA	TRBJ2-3	CASSSGAGSTDTQYF	TGTGCCAGCAGCTCCGGGGCGGGAAGCACAGATACGCAGTATTTT
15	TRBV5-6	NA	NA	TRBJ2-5	CASSPLMGGKETQYF	TGTGCCAGCAGTCCTTTAATGGGGGGTAAAGAGACCCAGTACTTC
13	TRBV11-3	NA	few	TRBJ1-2	CASSSRTDYGYTF	TGTGCCAGCAGCTCGAGGACGGATTATGGCTACACCTTC
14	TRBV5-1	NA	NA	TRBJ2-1	CASSLTNSLNEQFF	TGCGCCAGCAGCTTGACTAACAGCCTCAATGAGCAGTTCTTC
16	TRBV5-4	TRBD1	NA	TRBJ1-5	CASSWGTGGSNQPQHF	TGTGCCAGCAGCTGGGGAACAGGGGGCTCAAATCAGCCCCAGCATTTT
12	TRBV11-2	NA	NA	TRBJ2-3	CASSFPGRTQYF	TGTGCCAGCAGCTTTCCGGGGCGTACGCAGTATTTT
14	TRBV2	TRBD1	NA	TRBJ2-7	CASKGDSRTNEQYF	TGTGCCAGCAAAGGGGACAGCAGAACTAACGAGCAGTACTTC
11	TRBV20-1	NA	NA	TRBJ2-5	CSARVQETQYF	TGCAGTGCTAGGGTACAAGAGACCCAGTACTTC
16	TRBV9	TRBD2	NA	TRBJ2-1	CASSVRTSGRGNEQFF	TGTGCCAGCAGCGTTCGAACTAGCGGGAGGGGCAATGAGCAGTTCTTC
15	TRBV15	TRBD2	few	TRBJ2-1	CATSRVAGGADEQFF	TGTGCCACCAGCAGAGTAGCGGGCGGAGCCGATGAGCAGTTCTTC
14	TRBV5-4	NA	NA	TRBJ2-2	CASSLAAGEVELFF	TGTGCCAGCAGCTTGGCGGCAGGGGAGGTGGAGCTGTTTTTT
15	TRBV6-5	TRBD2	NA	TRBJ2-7	CASSYPAGESYEQYF	TGTGCCAGCAGTTACCCAGCGGGGGAATCCTACGAGCAGTACTTC
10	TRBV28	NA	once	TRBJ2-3	CASSDSTQYF	TGTGCCAGCAGTGACTCTACGCAGTATTTT
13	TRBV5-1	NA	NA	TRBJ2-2	CASRNRDGGELFF	TGCGCCAGCAGAAACAGGGACGGCGGGGAGCTGTTTTTT
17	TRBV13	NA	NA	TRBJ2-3	CASSPSFGDPRTDTQYF	TGTGCCAGCAGCCCATCCTTCGGGGATCCCCGCACAGATACGCAGTATTTT
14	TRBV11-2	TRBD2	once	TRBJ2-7	CASSLAGGDTEQYF	TGTGCCAGCAGCTTAGCGGGGGGGGATACCGAGCAGTACTTC
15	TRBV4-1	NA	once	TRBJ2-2	CASSHETTNTGELFF	TGCGCCAGCAGCCACGAGACAACGAACACCGGGGAGCTGTTTTTT
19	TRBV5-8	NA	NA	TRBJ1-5	CASNSRRAGQLNSNQPQHF	TGTGCCAGCAACTCCCGACGAGCGGGACAATTGAATAGCAATCAGCCCCAGCATTTT
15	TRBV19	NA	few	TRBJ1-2	CASSGSGGRESGYTF	TGTGCCAGTAGTGGATCGGGGGGCAGGGAGTCTGGCTACACCTTC
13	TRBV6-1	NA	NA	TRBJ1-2	CASSDGRVNGYTF	TGTGCCAGCAGTGACGGCAGGGTTAATGGCTACACCTTC
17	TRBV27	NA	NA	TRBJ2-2	CASSLITGNANTGELFF	TGTGCCAGCAGTTTAATTACGGGAAACGCGAACACCGGGGAGCTGTTTTTT
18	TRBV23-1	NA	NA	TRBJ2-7	CASSQKSQADLSSYEQYF	TGCGCCAGCAGTCAAAAATCCCAGGCAGATTTGAGCTCCTACGAGCAGTACTTC
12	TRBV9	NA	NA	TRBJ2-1	CASSVEESEQFF	TGTGCCAGCAGCGTAGAGGAGAGTGAGCAGTTCTTC
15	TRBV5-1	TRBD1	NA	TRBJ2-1	CASSPRTGTYNEQFF	TGCGCCAGCAGCCCGAGGACAGGGACCTACAATGAGCAGTTCTTC
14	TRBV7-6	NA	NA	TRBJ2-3	CASSLVGGTDTQYF	TGTGCCAGCAGCTTAGTGGGGGGCACAGATACGCAGTATTTT
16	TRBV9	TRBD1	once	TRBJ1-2	CASSSNPGQGFVGYTF	TGTGCCAGCAGCTCGAACCCGGGACAGGGTTTTGTAGGCTACACCTTC
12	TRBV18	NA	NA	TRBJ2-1	CASSGPTNEQFF	TGTGCCAGCTCTGGACCAACAAATGAGCAGTTCTTC